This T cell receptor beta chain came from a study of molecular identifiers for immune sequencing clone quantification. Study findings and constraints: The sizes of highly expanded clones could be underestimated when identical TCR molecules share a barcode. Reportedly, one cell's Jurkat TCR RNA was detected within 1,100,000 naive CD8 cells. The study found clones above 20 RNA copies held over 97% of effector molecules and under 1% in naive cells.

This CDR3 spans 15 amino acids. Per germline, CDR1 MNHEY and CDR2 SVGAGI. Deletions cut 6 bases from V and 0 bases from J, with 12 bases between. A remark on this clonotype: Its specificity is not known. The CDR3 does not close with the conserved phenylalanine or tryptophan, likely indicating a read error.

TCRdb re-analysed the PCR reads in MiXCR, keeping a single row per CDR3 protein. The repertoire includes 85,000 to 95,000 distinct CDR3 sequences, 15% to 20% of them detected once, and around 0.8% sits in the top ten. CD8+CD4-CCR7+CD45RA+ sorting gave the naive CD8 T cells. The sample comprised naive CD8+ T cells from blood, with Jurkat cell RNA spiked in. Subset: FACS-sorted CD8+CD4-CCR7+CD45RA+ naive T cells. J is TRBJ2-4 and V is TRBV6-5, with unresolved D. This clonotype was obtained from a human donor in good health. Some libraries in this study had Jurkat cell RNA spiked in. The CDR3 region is CASSPLSEAKNIQYS. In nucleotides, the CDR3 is TGTGCCAGCAGCCCGCTAAGCGAAGCCAAAAACATTCAGTACTCC.